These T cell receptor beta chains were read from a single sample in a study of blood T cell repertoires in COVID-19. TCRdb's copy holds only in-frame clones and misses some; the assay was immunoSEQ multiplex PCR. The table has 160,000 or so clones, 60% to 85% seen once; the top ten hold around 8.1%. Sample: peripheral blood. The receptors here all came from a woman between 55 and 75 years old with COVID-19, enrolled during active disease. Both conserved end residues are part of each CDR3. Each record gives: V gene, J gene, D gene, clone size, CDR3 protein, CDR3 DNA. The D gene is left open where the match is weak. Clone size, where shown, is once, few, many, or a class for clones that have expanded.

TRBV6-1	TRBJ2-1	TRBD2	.	CASSEGSGGKSYNEQFF	TGTGCCAGCAGTGAAGGTAGCGGGGGGAAATCCTACAATGAGCAGTTCTTC
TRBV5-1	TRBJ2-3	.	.	CASSLVGQGVDTQYF	TGCGCCAGCAGCTTGGTAGGACAAGGGGTGGATACGCAGTATTTT
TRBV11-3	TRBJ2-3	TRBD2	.	CASSARAGVGTDTQYF	TGTGCCAGCAGCGCGCGAGCGGGAGTGGGGACAGATACGCAGTATTTT
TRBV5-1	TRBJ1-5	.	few	CASSLGQEDQPQHF	TGCGCCAGCAGCTTGGGACAGGAGGATCAGCCCCAGCATTTT
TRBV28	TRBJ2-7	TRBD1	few	CASSLLQGAREQYF	TGTGCCAGCAGTTTACTGCAGGGGGCAAGGGAGCAGTACTTC
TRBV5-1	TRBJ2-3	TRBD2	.	CASSLWGGGRDTQYF	TGCGCCAGCAGCTTGTGGGGCGGGGGTAGAGATACGCAGTATTTT
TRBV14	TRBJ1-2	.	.	CASSQDLRGYTF	TGTGCCAGCAGCCAAGATCTGCGGGGCTACACCTTC
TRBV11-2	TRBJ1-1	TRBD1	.	CASSKTGTGNTEAFF	TGTGCCAGCAGCAAAACCGGGACAGGGAACACTGAAGCTTTCTTT
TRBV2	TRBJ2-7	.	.	CASSLTREQYF	TGTGCCAGCAGCCTAACGCGGGAGCAGTACTTC
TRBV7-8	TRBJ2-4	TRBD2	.	CASSFGGRGARTKNIQYF	TGTGCCAGCAGCTTCGGTGGGCGGGGGGCTCGAACCAAAAACATTCAGTACTTC
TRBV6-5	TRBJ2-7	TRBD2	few	CASSSREGKRYEQYF	TGTGCCAGCAGTTCTCGGGAGGGGAAAAGGTACGAGCAGTACTTC
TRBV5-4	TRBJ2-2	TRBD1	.	CASSRGTGEGTGELFF	TGTGCCAGCAGCAGGGGGACAGGGGAAGGCACCGGGGAGCTGTTTTTT
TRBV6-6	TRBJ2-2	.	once	CASSYKAGGTGELFF	TGTGCCAGCAGTTACAAGGCCGGGGGCACCGGGGAGCTGTTTTTT
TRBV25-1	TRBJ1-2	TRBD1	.	CASSVGTGPNYGYTF	TGTGCCAGCAGTGTCGGGACAGGTCCTAACTATGGCTACACCTTC
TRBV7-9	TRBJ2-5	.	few	CASSLALQGRETQYF	TGTGCCAGCAGCTTAGCTCTACAGGGTCGGGAGACCCAGTACTTC
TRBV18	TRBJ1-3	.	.	CASSIKQGPSGDSGNTIYF	TGTGCCAGCTCAATAAAACAGGGTCCCTCTGGAGATTCTGGAAACACCATATATTTT
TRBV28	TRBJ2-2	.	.	CASSLQGFGPGELFF	TGTGCCAGCAGTTTACAGGGGTTCGGCCCCGGGGAGCTGTTTTTT
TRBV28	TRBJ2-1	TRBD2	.	CASSLLRGGEQFF	TGTGCCAGCAGTTTGCTGCGGGGGGGTGAGCAGTTCTTC
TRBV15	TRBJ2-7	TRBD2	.	CATSGTGTSGSYEQYF	TGTGCCACCAGCGGGACCGGGACTAGCGGATCCTACGAGCAGTACTTC
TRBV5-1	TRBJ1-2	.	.	CASSLVQGNYGYTF	TGCGCCAGCAGCTTAGTGCAGGGCAACTATGGCTACACCTTC
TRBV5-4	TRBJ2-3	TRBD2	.	CASSFNLAGGVTDTQYF	TGTGCCAGCAGCTTTAACCTAGCGGGGGGGGTCACAGATACGCAGTATTTT
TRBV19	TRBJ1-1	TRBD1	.	CASSMLQGINTEAFF	TGTGCCAGTAGTATGCTACAGGGGATAAACACTGAAGCTTTCTTT
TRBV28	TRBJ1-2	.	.	CASSPGGTSGEDGYTF	TGTGCCAGCAGTCCCGGAGGGACTTCGGGAGAGGATGGCTACACCTTC
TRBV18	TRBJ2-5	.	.	CASSPRRIGGQLETQYF	TGTGCCAGCTCACCTCGAAGGATCGGGGGGCAATTAGAGACCCAGTACTTC
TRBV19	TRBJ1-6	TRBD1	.	CASRLWRDSNSPLHF	TGTGCCAGTAGGCTTTGGAGGGACAGCAATTCACCCCTCCACTTT
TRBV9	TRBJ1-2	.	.	CASSPFGGGYTF	TGTGCCAGCAGCCCCTTTGGGGGCGGCTACACCTTC
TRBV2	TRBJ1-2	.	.	CASSTGNGYTF	TGTGCCAGCAGTACAGGGAATGGCTACACCTTC
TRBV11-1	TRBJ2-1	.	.	CASSLSAGSGRDEQFF	TGTGCCAGCAGCTTATCGGCGGGGTCGGGCCGGGATGAGCAGTTCTTC
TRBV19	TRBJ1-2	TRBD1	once	CASGSWDRPRNYGYTF	TGTGCGTCCGGATCGTGGGACAGGCCCCGTAACTATGGCTACACCTTC
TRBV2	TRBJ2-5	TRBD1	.	CARGDRMGGTQYF	TGTGCCAGAGGGGACAGGATGGGGGGGACCCAGTACTTC
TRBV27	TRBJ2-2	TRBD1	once	CASSQDRDTGELFF	TGTGCCAGCAGCCAGGACAGGGACACCGGGGAGCTGTTTTTT